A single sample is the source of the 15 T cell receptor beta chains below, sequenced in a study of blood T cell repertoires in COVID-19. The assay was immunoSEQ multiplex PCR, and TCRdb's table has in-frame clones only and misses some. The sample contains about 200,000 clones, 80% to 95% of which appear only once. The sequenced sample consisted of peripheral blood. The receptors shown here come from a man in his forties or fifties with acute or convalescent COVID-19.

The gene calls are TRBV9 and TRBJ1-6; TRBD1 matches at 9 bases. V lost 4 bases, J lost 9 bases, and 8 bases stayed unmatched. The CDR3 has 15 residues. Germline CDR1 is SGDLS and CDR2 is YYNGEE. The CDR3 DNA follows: TGTGCCAGCAGCCCCCGGGACAGGGATTCTTCACCCCTCCACTTT. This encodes CASSPRDRDSSPLHF.

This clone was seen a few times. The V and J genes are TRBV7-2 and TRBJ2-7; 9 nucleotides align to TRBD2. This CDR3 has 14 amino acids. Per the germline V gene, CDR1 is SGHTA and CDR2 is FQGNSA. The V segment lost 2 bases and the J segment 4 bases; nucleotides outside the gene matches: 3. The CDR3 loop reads CASSLQREVYEQYF. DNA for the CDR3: TGTGCCAGCAGCTTACAGCGGGAGGTATACGAGCAGTACTTC.

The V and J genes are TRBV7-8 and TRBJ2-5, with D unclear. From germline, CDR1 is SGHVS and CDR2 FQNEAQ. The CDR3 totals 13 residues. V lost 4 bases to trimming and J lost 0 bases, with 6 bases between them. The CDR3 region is CASSSVHQETQYF. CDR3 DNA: TGTGCCAGCAGCTCGGTCCACCAAGAGACCCAGTACTTC.

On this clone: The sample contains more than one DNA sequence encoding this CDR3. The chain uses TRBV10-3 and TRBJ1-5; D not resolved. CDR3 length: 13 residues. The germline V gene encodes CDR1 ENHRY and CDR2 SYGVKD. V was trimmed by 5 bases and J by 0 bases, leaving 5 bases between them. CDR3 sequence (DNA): TGTGCCATCAGTCCCAGTAGCAATCAGCCCCAGCATTTT. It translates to CAISPSSNQPQHF.

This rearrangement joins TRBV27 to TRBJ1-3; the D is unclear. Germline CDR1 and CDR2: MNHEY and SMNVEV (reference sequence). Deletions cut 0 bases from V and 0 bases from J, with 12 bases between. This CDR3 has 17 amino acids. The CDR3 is CASSLSGGQISGNTIYF. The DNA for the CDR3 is TGTGCCAGCAGTTTATCCGGAGGTCAGATCTCTGGAAACACCATATATTTT.

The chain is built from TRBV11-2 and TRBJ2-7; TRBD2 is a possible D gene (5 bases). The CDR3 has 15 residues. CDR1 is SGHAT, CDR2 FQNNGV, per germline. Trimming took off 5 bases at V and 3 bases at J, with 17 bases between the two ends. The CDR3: CASSLQRAKFYEQYF. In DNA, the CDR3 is TGTGCCAGCAGCCTCCAGAGGGCCAAGTTCTACGAGCAGTACTTC.

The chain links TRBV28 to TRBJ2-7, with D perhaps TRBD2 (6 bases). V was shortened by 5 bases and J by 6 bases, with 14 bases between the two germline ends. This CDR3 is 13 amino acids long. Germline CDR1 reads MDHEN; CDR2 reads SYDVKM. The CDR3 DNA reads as TGTGCCAGCAGTCCCGCCCGGGAGCGCGAGCAGTACTTC. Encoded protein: CASSPAREREQYF.

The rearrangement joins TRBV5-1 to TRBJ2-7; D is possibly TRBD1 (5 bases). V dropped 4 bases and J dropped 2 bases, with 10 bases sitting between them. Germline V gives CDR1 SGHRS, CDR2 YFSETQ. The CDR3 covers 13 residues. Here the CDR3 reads CASSDGQTYEQYF. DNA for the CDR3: TGCGCCAGCAGCGACGGACAAACCTACGAGCAGTACTTC. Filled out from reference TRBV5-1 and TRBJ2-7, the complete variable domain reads KAGVTQTPRYLIKTRGQQVTLSCSPISGHRSVSWYQQTPGQGLQFLFEYFSETQRNKGNFPGRFSGRQFSNSRSEMNVSTLELGDSALYLCASSDGQTYEQYFGPGTRLTVT.

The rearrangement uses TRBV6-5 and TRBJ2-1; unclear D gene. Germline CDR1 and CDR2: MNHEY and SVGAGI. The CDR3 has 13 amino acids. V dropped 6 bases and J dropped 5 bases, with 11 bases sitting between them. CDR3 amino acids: CASSVARHNEQFF. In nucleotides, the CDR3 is TGTGCCAGCAGCGTCGCGAGGCACAATGAGCAGTTCTTC.

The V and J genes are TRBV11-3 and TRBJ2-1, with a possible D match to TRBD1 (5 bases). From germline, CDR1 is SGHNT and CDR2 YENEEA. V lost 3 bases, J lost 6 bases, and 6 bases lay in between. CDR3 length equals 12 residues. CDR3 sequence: CASSFQGNEQFF. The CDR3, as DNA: TGTGCCAGCAGCTTCCAGGGCAATGAGCAGTTCTTC.

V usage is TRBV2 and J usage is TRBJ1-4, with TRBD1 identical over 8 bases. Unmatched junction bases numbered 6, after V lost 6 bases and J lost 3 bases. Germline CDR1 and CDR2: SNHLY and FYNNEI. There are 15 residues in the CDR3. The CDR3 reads CASSLQGVANEKLFF. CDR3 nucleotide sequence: TGTGCCAGCAGCCTACAGGGGGTTGCTAATGAAAAACTGTTTTTT.

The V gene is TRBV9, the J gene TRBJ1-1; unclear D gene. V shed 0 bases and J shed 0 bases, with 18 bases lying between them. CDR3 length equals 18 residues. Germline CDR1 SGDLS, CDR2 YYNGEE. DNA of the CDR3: TGTGCCAGCAGCGTAGTAGCGCCGGGGAGACCTTTGAACACTGAAGCTTTCTTT. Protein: CASSVVAPGRPLNTEAFF.

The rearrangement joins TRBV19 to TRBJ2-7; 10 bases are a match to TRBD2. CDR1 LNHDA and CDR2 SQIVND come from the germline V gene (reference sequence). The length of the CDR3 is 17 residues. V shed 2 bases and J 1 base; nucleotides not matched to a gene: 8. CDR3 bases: TGTGCCAGTAGTATATCTAGCGGGAGAGTTACGTCCTACGAGCAGTACTTC. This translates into CASSISSGRVTSYEQYF.

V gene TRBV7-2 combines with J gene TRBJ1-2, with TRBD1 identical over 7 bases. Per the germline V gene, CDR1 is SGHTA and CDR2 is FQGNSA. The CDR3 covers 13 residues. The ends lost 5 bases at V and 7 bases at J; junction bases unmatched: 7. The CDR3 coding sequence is TGTGCCAGCAGCATCGACAGGGAGACTGGCTACACCTTC. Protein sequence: CASSIDRETGYTF.

CDR3 DNA sequence: TGTGCCAGCAGTTTCGAGTTGGCCGGGGAGCTGTTTTTT. This encodes CASSFELAGELFF. The gene calls are TRBV27 and TRBJ2-2; no reliable D call. Trimming left V 3 bases short and J 6 bases short, with 8 bases between. The CDR3 loop spans 13 amino acids. In germline, CDR1 is MNHEY, CDR2 SMNVEV (reference sequence).